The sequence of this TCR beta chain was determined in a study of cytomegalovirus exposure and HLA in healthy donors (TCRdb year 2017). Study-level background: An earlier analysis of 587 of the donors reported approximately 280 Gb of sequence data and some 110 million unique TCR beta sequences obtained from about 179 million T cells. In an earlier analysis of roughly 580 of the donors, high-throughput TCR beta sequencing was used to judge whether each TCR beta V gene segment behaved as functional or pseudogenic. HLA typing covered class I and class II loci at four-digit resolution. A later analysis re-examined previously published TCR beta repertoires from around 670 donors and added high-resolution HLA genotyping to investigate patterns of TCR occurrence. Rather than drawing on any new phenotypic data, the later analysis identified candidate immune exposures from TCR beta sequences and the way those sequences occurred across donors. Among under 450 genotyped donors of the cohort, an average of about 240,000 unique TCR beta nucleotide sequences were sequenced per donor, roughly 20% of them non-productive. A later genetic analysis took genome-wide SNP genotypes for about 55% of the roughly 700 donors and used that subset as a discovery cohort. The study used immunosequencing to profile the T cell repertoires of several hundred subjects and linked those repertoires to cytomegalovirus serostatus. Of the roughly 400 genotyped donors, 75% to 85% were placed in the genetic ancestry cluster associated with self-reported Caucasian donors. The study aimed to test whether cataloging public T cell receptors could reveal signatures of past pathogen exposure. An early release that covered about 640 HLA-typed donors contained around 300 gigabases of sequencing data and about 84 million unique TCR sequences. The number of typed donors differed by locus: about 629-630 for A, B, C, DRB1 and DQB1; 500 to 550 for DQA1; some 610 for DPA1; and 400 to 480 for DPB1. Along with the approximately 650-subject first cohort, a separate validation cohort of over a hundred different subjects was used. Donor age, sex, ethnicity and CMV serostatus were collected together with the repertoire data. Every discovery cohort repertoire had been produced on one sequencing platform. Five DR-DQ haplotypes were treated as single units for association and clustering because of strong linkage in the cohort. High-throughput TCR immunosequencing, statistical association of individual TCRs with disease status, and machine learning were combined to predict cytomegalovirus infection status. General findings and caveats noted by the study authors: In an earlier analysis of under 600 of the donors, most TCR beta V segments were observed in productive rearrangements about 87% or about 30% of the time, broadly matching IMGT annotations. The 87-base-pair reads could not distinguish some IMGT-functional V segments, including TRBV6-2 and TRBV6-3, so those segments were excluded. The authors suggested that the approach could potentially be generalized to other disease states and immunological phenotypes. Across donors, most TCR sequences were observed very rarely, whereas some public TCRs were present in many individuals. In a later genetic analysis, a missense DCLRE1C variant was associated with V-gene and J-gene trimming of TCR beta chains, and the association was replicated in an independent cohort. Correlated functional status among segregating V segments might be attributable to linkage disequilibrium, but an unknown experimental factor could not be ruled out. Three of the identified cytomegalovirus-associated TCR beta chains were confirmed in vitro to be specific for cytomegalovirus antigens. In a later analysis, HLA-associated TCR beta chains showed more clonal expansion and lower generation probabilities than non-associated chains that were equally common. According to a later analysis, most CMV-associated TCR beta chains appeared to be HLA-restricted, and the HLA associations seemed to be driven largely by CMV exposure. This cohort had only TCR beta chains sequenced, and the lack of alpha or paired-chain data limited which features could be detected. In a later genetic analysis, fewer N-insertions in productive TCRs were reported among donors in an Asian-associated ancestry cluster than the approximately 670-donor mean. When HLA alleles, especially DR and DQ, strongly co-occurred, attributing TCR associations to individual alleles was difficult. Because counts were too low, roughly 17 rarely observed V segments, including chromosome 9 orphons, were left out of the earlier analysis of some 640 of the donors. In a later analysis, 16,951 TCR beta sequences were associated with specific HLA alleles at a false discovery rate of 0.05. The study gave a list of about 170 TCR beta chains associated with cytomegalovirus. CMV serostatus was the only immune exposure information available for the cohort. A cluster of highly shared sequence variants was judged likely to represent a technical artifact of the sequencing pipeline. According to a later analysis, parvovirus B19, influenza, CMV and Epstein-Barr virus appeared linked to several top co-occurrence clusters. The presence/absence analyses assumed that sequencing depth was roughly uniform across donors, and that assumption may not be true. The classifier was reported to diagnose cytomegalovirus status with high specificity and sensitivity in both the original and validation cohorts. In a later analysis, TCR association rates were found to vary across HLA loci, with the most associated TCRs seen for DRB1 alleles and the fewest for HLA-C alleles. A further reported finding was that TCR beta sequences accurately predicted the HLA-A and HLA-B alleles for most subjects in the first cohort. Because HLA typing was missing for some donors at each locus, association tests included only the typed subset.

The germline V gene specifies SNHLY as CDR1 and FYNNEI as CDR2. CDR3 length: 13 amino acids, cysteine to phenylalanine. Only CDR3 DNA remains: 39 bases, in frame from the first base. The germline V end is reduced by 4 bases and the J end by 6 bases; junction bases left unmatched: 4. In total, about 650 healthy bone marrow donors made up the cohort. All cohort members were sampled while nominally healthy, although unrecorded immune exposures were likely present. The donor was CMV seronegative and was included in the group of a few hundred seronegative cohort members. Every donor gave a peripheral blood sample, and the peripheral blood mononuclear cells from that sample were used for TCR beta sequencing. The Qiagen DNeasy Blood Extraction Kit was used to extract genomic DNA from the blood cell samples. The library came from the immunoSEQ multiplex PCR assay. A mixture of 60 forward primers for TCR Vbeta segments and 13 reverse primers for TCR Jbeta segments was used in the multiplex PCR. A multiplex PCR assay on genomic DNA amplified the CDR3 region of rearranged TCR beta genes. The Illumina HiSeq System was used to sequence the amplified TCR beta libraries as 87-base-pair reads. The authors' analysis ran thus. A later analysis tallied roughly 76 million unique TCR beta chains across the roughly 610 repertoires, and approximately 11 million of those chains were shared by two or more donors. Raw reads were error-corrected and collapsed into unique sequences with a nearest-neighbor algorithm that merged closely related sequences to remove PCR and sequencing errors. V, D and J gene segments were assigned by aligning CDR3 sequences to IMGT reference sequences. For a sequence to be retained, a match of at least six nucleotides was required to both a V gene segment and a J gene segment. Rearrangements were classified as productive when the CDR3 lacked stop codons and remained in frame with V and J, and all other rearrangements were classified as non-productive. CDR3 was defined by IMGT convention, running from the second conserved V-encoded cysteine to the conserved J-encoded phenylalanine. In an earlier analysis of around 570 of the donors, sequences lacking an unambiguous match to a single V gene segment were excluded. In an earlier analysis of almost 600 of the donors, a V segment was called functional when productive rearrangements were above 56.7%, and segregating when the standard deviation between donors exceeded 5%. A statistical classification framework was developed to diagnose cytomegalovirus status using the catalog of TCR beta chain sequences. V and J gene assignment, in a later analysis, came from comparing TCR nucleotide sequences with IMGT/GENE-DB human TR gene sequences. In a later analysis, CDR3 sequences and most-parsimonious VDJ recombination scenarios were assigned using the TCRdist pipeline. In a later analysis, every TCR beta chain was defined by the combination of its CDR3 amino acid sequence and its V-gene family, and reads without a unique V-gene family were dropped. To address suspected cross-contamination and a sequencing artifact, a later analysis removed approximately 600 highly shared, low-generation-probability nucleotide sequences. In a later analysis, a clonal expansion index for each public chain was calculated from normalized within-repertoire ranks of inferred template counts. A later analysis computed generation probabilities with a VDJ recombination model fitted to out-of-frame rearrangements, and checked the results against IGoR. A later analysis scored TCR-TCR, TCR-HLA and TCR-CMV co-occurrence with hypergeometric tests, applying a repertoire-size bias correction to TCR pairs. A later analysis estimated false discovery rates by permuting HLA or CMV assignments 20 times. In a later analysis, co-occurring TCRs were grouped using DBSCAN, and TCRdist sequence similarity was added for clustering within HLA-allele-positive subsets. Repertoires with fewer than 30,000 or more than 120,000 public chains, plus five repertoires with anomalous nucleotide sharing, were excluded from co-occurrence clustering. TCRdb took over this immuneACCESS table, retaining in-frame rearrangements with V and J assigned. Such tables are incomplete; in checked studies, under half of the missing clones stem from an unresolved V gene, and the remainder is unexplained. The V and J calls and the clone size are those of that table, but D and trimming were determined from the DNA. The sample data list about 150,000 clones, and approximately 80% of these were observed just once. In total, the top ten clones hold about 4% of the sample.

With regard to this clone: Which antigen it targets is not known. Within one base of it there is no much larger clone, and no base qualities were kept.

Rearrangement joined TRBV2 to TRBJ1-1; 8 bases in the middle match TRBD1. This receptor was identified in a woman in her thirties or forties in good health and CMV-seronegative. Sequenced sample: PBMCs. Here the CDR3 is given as CASSGQGASEAFF. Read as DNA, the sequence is TGTGCCAGCAGTGGGCAGGGGGCATCTGAAGCTTTCTTT. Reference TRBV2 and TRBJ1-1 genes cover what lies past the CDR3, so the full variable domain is EPEVTQTPSHQVTQMGQEVILRCVPISNHLYFYWYRQILGQKVEFLVSFYNNEISEKSEIFDDQFSVERPDGSNFTLKIRSTKLEDSAMYFCASSGQGASEAFFGQGTRLTVV.